This passage covers 30 T cell receptor beta chains from one sample sequenced in a study of T cells expressing NK-cell markers. TCRdb re-called the 5' RACE reads and catalogs CDR3 proteins one per entry, DNA excluded. In total, the table holds about 440,000 distinct CDR3 sequences. The specimen was blood T cells: a sorted CD56 or NKG2C T cell subset, CD4+ or CD8+ T cells, or bulk PBMC T cells (not recorded which). Receptors originate from a woman aged 18 to 75 in good health.

The rearrangement links TRBV5-1 to TRBJ1-2; the D gene TCRdb calls, TRBD1, cannot be checked with no DNA. CDR3 length: 14 amino acids. Germline V gene data show CDR1 as SGHRS and CDR2 as YFSETQ. CDR3 amino acids: CASSQGGRGSGYTF.

The chain employs TRBV10-1 and TRBJ2-3; the D gene TCRdb calls, TRBD1, cannot be checked with no DNA. Per germline, CDR1 WNHNN and CDR2 SYGVQD (reference sequence). There are 15 residues in the CDR3. The chain's CDR3 is CASSEWGADTDTQYF.

The chain has TRBV5-1 and TRBJ2-2. CDR3 length: 17 amino acids. Germline V gene sequence: CDR1 SGHRS, CDR2 YFSETQ. This chain's CDR3 is CASSNSGLLGDTGELFF. Combining the CDR3 with reference TRBV5-1 and TRBJ2-2 gives the whole variable domain KAGVTQTPRYLIKTRGQQVTLSCSPISGHRSVSWYQQTPGQGLQFLFEYFSETQRNKGNFPGRFSGRQFSNSRSEMNVSTLELGDSALYLCASSNSGLLGDTGELFFGEGSRLTVL.

The J gene is TRBJ2-2, the V gene TRBV7-2. This CDR3 is 15 amino acids long. From germline, CDR1 is SGHTA and CDR2 FQGNSA. CDR3 sequence reads: CASSAEFANTGELFF.

This chain uses TRBV25-1 with TRBJ2-5; TCRdb selects TRBD2, and the lack of DNA leaves this call unchecked. CDR3 size: 15 residues. CDR1 is MGHDK, CDR2 SYGVNS, per germline. The CDR3 spells CASSSPRALQETQYF.

This chain uses TRBV20-1 with TRBJ1-1. Germline loops: CDR1 DFQATT, CDR2 SNEGSKA (reference sequence). The CDR3 is 12 amino acids. CDR3 protein: CSFPRGNTEAFF.

This rearrangement joins TRBV20-1 to TRBJ1-1. CDR3 length equals 13 residues. Germline assignment: CDR1 DFQATT and CDR2 SNEGSKA (reference sequence). The CDR3 here is CSAKRSENTEAFF.

V usage is TRBV15 and J usage is TRBJ1-2. Germline lookup yields CDR1 LNHNV and CDR2 YYDKDF (reference sequence). The CDR3 contains 13 residues. CDR3 loop: CATSRDLVYGYTF.

This chain connects TRBV7-9 to TRBJ1-4; the D call from TCRdb, TRBD1, cannot be confirmed without DNA. This CDR3 spans 15 amino acids. From germline, CDR1 is SEHNR and CDR2 FQNEAQ (reference sequence). CDR3 sequence: CASSAGTVTNEKLFF.

The chain links TRBV20-1 to TRBJ1-6. CDR1 and CDR2 from the germline V gene are DFQATT and SNEGSKA (reference sequence). The CDR3 is 14 amino acids. This chain's CDR3 is CSAIDGRKNSPLHF.

This chain's CDR3 is CASRTSVGETQYF. The V call is TRBV5-1, the J call TRBJ2-5; TCRdb names TRBD2, which stays unverified in the absence of DNA. The CDR3 is 13 amino acids. Germline-derived CDR1 and CDR2 are SGHRS and YFSETQ.

V and J are TRBV11-2 and TRBJ2-1; TCRdb proposes TRBD2, but this gene call is untestable without DNA. The germline CDR1 and CDR2 sequences are SGHAT and FQNNGV. CDR3 length equals 15 residues. Here the CDR3 reads CASSPASGIYYEQFF.

The J gene is TRBJ2-3, the V gene TRBV4-3; checking the TCRdb D call of TRBD1 is not possible without DNA. CDR1 is LGHNA, CDR2 YSLEER, per germline. CDR3 size: 13 residues. The CDR3 loop reads CASSQVSGDTQYF.

The chain joins TRBV4-3 to TRBJ1-6; the D call of TRBD1 rests on TCRdb alone, since no DNA is present to check it. This CDR3 is built from 15 residues. CDR1 and CDR2 (germline): LGHNA, YSLEER. CDR3 protein: CASSQQGLVDSPLHF.

The chain recombines TRBV20-1 with TRBJ1-3; there is no DNA to check the TCRdb D call of TRBD1. The CDR3 loop spans 16 amino acids. Germline CDR1 is DFQATT and CDR2 is SNEGSKA (reference sequence). Here the CDR3 reads CSARGGGLSSGNTIYF.

V is TRBV5-4 and J is TRBJ1-1. The CDR3 loop spans 13 amino acids. Germline V lookup: CDR1 SGHNT, CDR2 YYREEE (reference sequence). CDR3 loop: CASSGLVNTEAFF.

The rearrangement links TRBV7-2 to TRBJ1-3. Germline V CDR1 and CDR2: SGHTA, FQGNSA. The CDR3 is 12 residues long. The CDR3 is CASSPRGNTIYF.

The chain links TRBV19 to TRBJ2-1; no DNA is available, so the TRBD1 call from TCRdb remains unchecked. This CDR3 is 14 amino acids long. The germline V gene has CDR1 LNHDA and CDR2 SQIVND (reference sequence). CDR3 amino acids: CASKDRAPYNEQFF. The complete variable domain, with remaining parts taken from reference TRBV19 and TRBJ2-1, reads DGGITQSPKYLFRKEGQNVTLSCEQNLNHDAMYWYRQDPGQGLRLIYYSQIVNDFQKGDIAEGYSVSREKKESFPLTVTSAQKNPTAFYLCASKDRAPYNEQFFGPGTRLTVL.

CDR3 residues: CASSQTGPGELFF. This chain links TRBV4-1 with TRBJ2-2; TCRdb selects TRBD1, and the lack of DNA leaves this call unchecked. The CDR3 spans 13 residues. The V gene's germline CDR1 is MGHRA and CDR2 YSYEKL.

The gene calls are TRBV5-1 and TRBJ2-3. Germline V lookup: CDR1 SGHRS, CDR2 YFSETQ. The CDR3 sequence is 15 residues long. CDR3 region: CASSSKGGPTDTQYF.

V gene TRBV12-3 or TRBV12-4 combines with J gene TRBJ2-1; TCRdb designates TRBD2, a call that cannot be tested without DNA. CDR3 size: 14 residues. The CDR3 loop reads CASGPGLLTNEQFF.

The V gene is TRBV28, the J gene TRBJ2-3; the D call from TCRdb, TRBD2, cannot be confirmed without DNA. The CDR3 has 18 residues. Germline CDR1 MDHEN, CDR2 SYDVKM. The CDR3 reads CASSSPMRTTRSTDTQYF.

This chain joins TRBV9 and TRBJ2-5. Germline V gene sequence: CDR1 SGDLS, CDR2 YYNGEE. The length of the CDR3 is 16 residues. CDR3 sequence: CASSVGHAAKQETQYF.

The V and J genes are TRBV5-4 and TRBJ2-1; TCRdb indicates TRBD1, and absent DNA this call remains unverified. The CDR3 length is 15 residues. From germline, CDR1 is SGHNT and CDR2 YYREEE (reference sequence). This CDR3 is CASSFRRGSYNEQFF. Full variable domain (rest looked up from reference TRBV5-4 and TRBJ2-1): ETGVTQSPTHLIKTRGQQVTLRCSSQSGHNTVSWYQQALGQGPQFIFQYYREEENGRGNFPPRFSGLQFPNYSSELNVNALELDDSALYLCASSFRRGSYNEQFFGPGTRLTVL.

This chain links TRBV6-5 with TRBJ2-3; the TCRdb D gene call, TRBD2, has no DNA to confirm it. Germline lookup yields CDR1 MNHEY and CDR2 SVGAGI. The CDR3 loop spans 13 amino acids. CDR3 region: CASSSGLPDTQYF.

This chain joins TRBV20-1 and TRBJ2-7; TCRdb selects TRBD2, and the lack of DNA leaves this call unchecked. In germline, CDR1 is DFQATT, CDR2 SNEGSKA (reference sequence). The length of the CDR3 is 12 residues. The CDR3 protein is CSGRTEDYEQYF.

This chain links TRBV9 with TRBJ2-2. Per germline, CDR1 SGDLS and CDR2 YYNGEE. The CDR3 contains 15 residues. The CDR3 protein is CASSSQAENTGELFF.

CDR3 protein: CASSELAGLWDTQYF. V usage is TRBV7-9 and J usage is TRBJ2-3; TCRdb outputs TRBD2, but without DNA this stays unchecked. This CDR3 contains 15 residues. Germline V CDR1 and CDR2: SEHNR, FQNEAQ (reference sequence). The full variable domain, with the rest looked up from reference TRBV7-9 and TRBJ2-3, is DTGVSQNPRHKITKRGQNVTFRCDPISEHNRLYWYRQTLGQGPEFLTYFQNEAQLEKSRLLSDRFSAERPKGSFSTLEIQRTEQGDSAMYLCASSELAGLWDTQYFGPGTRLTVL.

The V gene is TRBV7-9, the J gene TRBJ2-3; TCRdb calls TRBD2, which cannot be checked without DNA. The germline CDR1 and CDR2 sequences are SEHNR and FQNEAQ (reference sequence). The length of the CDR3 is 17 residues. This chain's CDR3 is CASSLAASGGDTDTQYF.

This sequence joins TRBV5-1 and TRBJ2-7. Germline CDR1 reads SGHRS; CDR2 reads YFSETQ. The CDR3 contains 15 residues. CDR3 sequence reads: CASSLDSRSSYKQYF. Full variable domain (remainder filled in from reference TRBV5-1 and TRBJ2-7): KAGVTQTPRYLIKTRGQQVTLSCSPISGHRSVSWYQQTPGQGLQFLFEYFSETQRNKGNFPGRFSGRQFSNSRSEMNVSTLELGDSALYLCASSLDSRSSYKQYFGPGTRLTVT.